These 17 T cell receptor beta chains share one sample of origin, sequenced in a study of T cell clonality in common variable immunodeficiency. Study-level findings and limits: Fewer deletions and N-nucleotide insertions were reportedly seen in common variable immunodeficiency TCR beta sequences.

The assay was immunoSEQ multiplex PCR, and TCRdb's table has in-frame clones only and misses some. The data show roughly 5,000 clones, none appearing only once, with about 15% held by the ten largest. These TCRs are of unknown antigen specificity. Sequenced material: peripheral blood mononuclear cells. These receptors all come from a human donor with common variable immunodeficiency.

Points on this clone: The CDR3 goes on 3 residues after the read ends, and that part is filled in from the germline J gene. This chain links TRBV6-2 or TRBV6-3 with TRBJ2-1; TRBD2 agrees at 12 bases. Germline trimming cut 3 bases from V and 9 bases from J; bases unmatched to any gene: 12. The CDR3 is made up of 17 amino acids. Germline V gives CDR1 MNHEY, CDR2 SVGEGT. The CDR3 reads CASSYPSGGAGIGEQFF. CDR3 bases read: TGTGCCAGCAGTTATCCTAGCGGGGGGGCAGGCATAGGTGAG.

This clone occurred a few times. The read halts 3 residues ahead of the CDR3 end, with the missing end drawn from the germline J gene. This chain joins TRBV19 and TRBJ1-1; possibly TRBD1 for D (6 bases). The CDR3 covers 14 residues. Germline assignment: CDR1 LNHDA and CDR2 SQIVND (reference sequence). Trimming removed 3 bases at V and 3 bases at J, with 11 bases between. CDR3 sequence reads: CASSMKGGDTEAFF. The CDR3 bases that were read are TGTGCCAGTAGTATGAAGGGGGGGGACACTGAA.

This clone came up a few times. The CDR3 is cut off 3 residues early in the read; its end comes from the germline J gene. The chain combines TRBV7-8 with TRBJ2-3; D is possibly TRBD1 (5 bases). With 3 bases removed from V and 6 bases from J, the gap between germline ends came to 13 bases. CDR1 SGHVS and CDR2 FQNEAQ come from the germline V gene. This CDR3 has 14 amino acids. The covered CDR3 bases are TGTGCCAGCAGCTTTTTCTCAGCAGGGGATACG. This sequence encodes CASSFFSAGDT. The whole CDR3 sequence reads CASSFFSAGDTQYF.

Remarks on this clone: Read sequence stops 3 residues before the CDR3 end, and the germline J gene provides the missing end. This chain connects TRBV7-9 to TRBJ1-2, with D maybe TRBD1 (6 bases). V lost 5 bases, J lost 2 bases, and 15 bases lay in between. Germline V lookup: CDR1 SEHNR, CDR2 FQNEAQ (reference sequence). This CDR3 spans 15 amino acids. CDR3 DNA, as far as it was read: TGTGCCAGCAGCCCCTCGACGGGACACAACTATGGC. Its translation is CASSPSTGHNYG. In full, the CDR3 is CASSPSTGHNYGYTF.

There are many counts of this clone. The observed sequence ends 3 residues before the CDR3 terminus, with the missing tail filled in from the germline J gene. The rearrangement links TRBV3-1 (or the pseudogene TRBV3-2) to TRBJ2-1; D ambiguous. V lost 5 bases, J lost 6 bases, and 11 bases lay in between. CDR3 length: 13 amino acids. Germline CDR1 and CDR2: LGHDT and YNNKEL (reference sequence). The part of the CDR3 DNA that was read is TGTGCCAGCAGCACCCGAGCTGGCAATGAG. Translated, it gives CASSTRAGNE. The complete CDR3 reads CASSTRAGNEQFF.

This clone was found many times. Read data end 3 residues before the CDR3 end; the end is taken from the germline J gene. V gene TRBV13 combines with J gene TRBJ2-7; weak D call: TRBD1 (6 bases). Germline V lookup: CDR1 PRHDT, CDR2 FYEKMQ (reference sequence). The CDR3 has 14 residues. V dropped 2 bases and J dropped 2 bases, with 10 bases sitting between them. The sequenced part of the CDR3 DNA is TGTGCCAGCAGCTTAAGCGACAGGACCTACGAG. Protein product: CASSLSDRTYE. The whole CDR3 sequence reads CASSLSDRTYEQYF.

This clone was picked up a small number of times. The CDR3 end lies 3 residues beyond the end of the read and is filled in from the germline J gene. This rearrangement joins TRBV7-2 to TRBJ2-4; 11 positions match TRBD1. Losses at the gene ends were 5 bases for V and 4 bases for J; bases not matched to a gene: 4. CDR1 and CDR2 from the germline V gene are SGHTA and FQGNSA. The length of the CDR3 is 15 residues. CDR3 sequence reads: CASSTGQGVKNIQYF. The CDR3 bases that were read are TGTGCCAGCAGCACGGGACAGGGGGTTAAAAACATT.

This clone was counted a few times. The CDR3 is cut off 3 residues early in the read; its end comes from the germline J gene. The V gene is TRBV6-1, the J gene TRBJ2-1; weak D call: TRBD1 (5 bases). V lost 2 bases, J lost 8 bases, and 16 bases lay in between. CDR3 length: 15 amino acids. Germline V gene sequence: CDR1 MNHNS, CDR2 SASEGT. The DNA read from the CDR3 is TGTGCCAGCAGTGAACAGGGTCCTTCTTTCGATGAG. Translating gives CASSEQGPSFDE. Given in full, the CDR3 is CASSEQGPSFDEQFF.

As to this clone: The DNA ends 3 residues before the CDR3 does, and the rest of the CDR3 is filled in from the germline J gene. The chain is built from TRBV19 and TRBJ2-2, with D possibly being TRBD1 (6 bases). Germline V CDR1 and CDR2: LNHDA, SQIVND (reference sequence). The CDR3 has 16 residues. Trimming shortened V by 6 bases and J by 5 bases, and 19 bases separated the two germline ends. The CDR3 reads CASSPLRTGRTGELFF. The covered CDR3 bases are TGTGCCAGTAGCCCCTTACGTACAGGGCGGACCGGGGAG.

This clone was detected only a few times. The CDR3 extends 3 residues past the end of the read, so its final part is completed from the germline J gene. The rearrangement uses TRBV5-1 and TRBJ2-5, with no clear D. The CDR3 runs to 13 residues. The V gene's germline CDR1 is SGHRS and CDR2 YFSETQ. V lost 0 bases, J lost 3 bases, and 6 bases lay in between. The CDR3 sequence is CASSLGLEETQYF. The CDR3 DNA, read in part, is TGCGCCAGCAGCTTGGGTCTAGAAGAGACC.

This clone was seen many times. Read coverage stops 3 residues before the CDR3 terminus; the germline J gene supplies the remainder. The chain carries TRBV29-1 and TRBJ2-1; TRBD1 aligns across 8 bases. With 6 bases clipped from V and 2 bases from J, the junction kept 6 bases outside the gene matches. The CDR3 is made up of 14 amino acids. Germline V gene data show CDR1 as SQVTM and CDR2 as ANQGSEA. CDR3 in amino acids: CSVQTGAAYNEQFF. CDR3 bases read: TGCAGCGTCCAGACAGGGGCGGCCTACAATGAG.

This clone has a handful of counts. Read coverage stops 3 residues before the CDR3 terminus; the germline J gene supplies the remainder. The chain employs TRBV19 and TRBJ2-3; 7 bases map to TRBD2. This CDR3 region has 15 residues. J gave up 2 bases and V 3 bases, and 5 bases lay outside the gene matches. Germline CDR1 LNHDA, CDR2 SQIVND (reference sequence). CDR3 DNA (partial): TGTGCCAGTAGTATCGCTAGCGGTCCCACAGATACG. Amino acids: CASSIASGPTDT. The whole CDR3 region reads CASSIASGPTDTQYF.

This clone appeared many times. This chain's CDR3 is CASSEGRGWNTGELFF. The part of the CDR3 DNA that was read is TGTGCCAGCAGTGAAGGAAGGGGGTGGAACACCGGGGAG. V usage is TRBV6-1 and J usage is TRBJ2-2, with D possibly matching TRBD1 (6 bases). The CDR3 extends 3 residues past the end of the read, so its final part is completed from the germline J gene. V dropped 1 base and J dropped 1 base, with 10 bases sitting between them. This CDR3 has 16 amino acids. The germline CDR1 and CDR2 sequences are MNHNS and SASEGT.

This clone was detected ten times or more. The read ends 3 residues shy of where the CDR3 ends; the end is completed using the germline J gene. This chain uses TRBV7-2 with TRBJ2-3, with 14 bases fitting TRBD2. CDR3 length: 15 amino acids. Germline CDR1 SGHTA, CDR2 FQGNSA. Trimming cost V 1 base and J 6 bases; bases outside gene matches: 0. The CDR3 protein is CASSLGTSGGDTQYF. Incomplete CDR3 DNA: TGTGCCAGCAGCTTAGGGACTAGCGGGGGGGATACG.

This clone has a count of ten or more. The CDR3 end lies 3 residues beyond the end of the read and is filled in from the germline J gene. The chain couples TRBV25-1 to TRBJ1-3, with D unclear. V shed 1 base and J shed 0 bases, with 16 bases lying between them. This CDR3 contains 18 residues. CDR1 is MGHDK and CDR2 is SYGVNS in the germline V gene. This CDR3 is CASSESAVRAPSGNTIYF. CDR3 DNA (partial): TGTGCCAGCAGTGAATCCGCCGTGAGGGCTCCCTCTGGAAACACC.

Note on this clone: The read gets to within 3 residues of the CDR3 end, and the germline J gene fills in the rest. J is TRBJ1-5 and V is TRBV18; TRBD1 might be the D (5 bases). This CDR3 comprises 15 residues. Germline loops: CDR1 KGHSH, CDR2 LQKENI. Deletions cut 3 bases from V and 0 bases from J, with 9 bases between. The part of the CDR3 DNA that was read is TGTGCCAGCTCACCGGGGCTCAGTAGCAATCAGCCC. The encoded protein is CASSPGLSSNQP. From start to end, the CDR3 is CASSPGLSSNQPQHF.

This clone was counted at least ten times. The DNA ends 3 residues before the CDR3 does, and the rest of the CDR3 is filled in from the germline J gene. This chain joins TRBV10-3 and TRBJ2-5, with TRBD2 identical over 8 bases. The CDR3 spans 17 residues. After removal of 2 bases from V and 7 bases from J, the junction contained 15 bases not matched to a gene. From germline, CDR1 is ENHRY and CDR2 SYGVKD. The CDR3 sequence is CAISEAGTPGLGRTQYF. The sequenced part of the CDR3 DNA is TGTGCCATCAGTGAGGCGGGGACTCCGGGACTAGGCAGGACC.